This record looks at one TCR beta chain sequence and its context. Methods used by the authors: Reference gene primer amplification gave nucleated cell count estimates. Some clones are missing from TCRdb's copy, which holds only in-frame ones; the method was immunoSEQ multiplex PCR. V, J and clone size are taken as reported in that table, and D and trimming were inferred from the DNA itself. This sample carries 150,000 to 200,000 clones, approximately 88% of them seen once, and the ten largest clones take around an eighth. The germline V gene encodes CDR1 SGHRS and CDR2 YFSETQ. Trimming took 0 bases from V and 9 from J; bases not matched to a gene: 8. The CDR3 is 16 amino acids. The data were taken from a study of blood T cell repertoires in COVID-19. Study overall: There were acute and convalescent COVID-19 samples, and they came from the United States, Italy and Spain. T cells, B-cell-depleted T cells, or PBMCs provided the cDNA or gDNA that served as material.

This TCR was sampled from a young man with active or convalescent COVID-19. This chain uses TRBV5-1 with TRBJ1-6; 8 bases agree with TRBD1. Sequences were obtained from peripheral blood. The CDR3 DNA reads TGCGCCAGCAGCTTGGGACAGGGGAGAGGTACTTCACCCCTCCACTTT. Amino acid sequence: CASSLGQGRGTSPLHF.